One sample yielded the 13 T cell receptor beta chains listed below, sequenced in a study of cytomegalovirus exposure and HLA in healthy donors. The primer mix had 60 Vbeta and 13 Jbeta primers. The method was immunoSEQ multiplex PCR; TCRdb's version includes in-frame clones alone and lacks a portion of them. The table counts fewer than 85,000 clones; approximately 5.3% lies in the top ten. Specimen: PBMCs. Receptor source: a woman aged 40-49 years in good health and CMV-seropositive.

CDR3 coding DNA: TGTGCCAGCAGCCCCTCCGAGCGGACTAGCGGGCCAGATACGCAGTATTTT. Translation gives CASSPSERTSGPDTQYF. The chain combines TRBV7-3 with TRBJ2-3; 11 bases match TRBD2. J was trimmed by 4 bases and V by 5 bases; bases with no gene match: 11. The CDR3 is 17 amino acids. Germline CDR1 reads SGHTA; CDR2 reads FQGTGA.

The J gene is TRBJ2-5, the V gene TRBV7-7, with D perhaps TRBD1 (7 bases). The last part of the DNA fits TRBJ2-7 better; the J call may be wrong. The CDR3 consists of 14 residues. Germline values: CDR1 SSHAT, CDR2 FNYEAQ (reference sequence). CDR3 nucleotides: TGTGCCAGCAGCGCGGGGACAGCAGACTACGAGCAGTACTTC. Translating it yields CASSAGTADYEQYF.

The rearrangement joins TRBV19 to TRBJ2-1, with 11 bases identical to TRBD2. Germline CDR1 reads LNHDA; CDR2 reads SQIVND (reference sequence). V lost 4 bases and J lost 6; bases outside the gene matches: 8. This CDR3 region has 16 residues. The CDR3 sequence is CASSTSSGGPINEQFF. In DNA form, the CDR3 reads TGTGCCAGTAGTACCTCTAGCGGGGGGCCCATCAATGAGCAGTTCTTC. Filled out from reference TRBV19 and TRBJ2-1, the complete variable domain reads DGGITQSPKYLFRKEGQNVTLSCEQNLNHDAMYWYRQDPGQGLRLIYYSQIVNDFQKGDIAEGYSVSREKKESFPLTVTSAQKNPTAFYLCASSTSSGGPINEQFFGPGTRLTVL.

The V call is TRBV7-9, the J call TRBJ2-7; 7 bases map to TRBD1. CDR1 is SEHNR and CDR2 is FQNEAQ in the germline V gene (reference sequence). The trim removed 4 bases at V and 3 bases at J, leaving 9 bases unmatched. CDR3 length: 15 amino acids. DNA for the CDR3: TGTGCCAGCAGCTCAGAGACAGGGAAAGTCTACGAGCAGTACTTC. Encoded protein: CASSSETGKVYEQYF.

This chain uses TRBV2 with TRBJ1-5; D gene uncertain. This CDR3 is 14 amino acids long. Trimming removed 4 bases from V and 3 bases from J, with 10 bases in between. Germline V gene sequence: CDR1 SNHLY, CDR2 FYNNEI. The CDR3 sequence is CASSGGLLNQPQHF. CDR3 nucleotide sequence: TGTGCCAGCAGTGGAGGACTCCTCAATCAGCCCCAGCATTTT.

This rearrangement joins TRBV29-1 to TRBJ2-7, with D maybe TRBD2 (6 bases). This CDR3 region has 13 residues. Germline lookup yields CDR1 SQVTM and CDR2 ANQGSEA. V lost 4 bases and J 3 bases, leaving 13 bases between the germline ends. CDR3 nucleotides: TGCAGCGTTGCTAGCGCCCTCCACTACGAGCAGTACTTC. Amino acid sequence: CSVASALHYEQYF.

This clone counts as medium-sized by frequency. The V call is TRBV2, the J call TRBJ1-1, with D possibly TRBD1 on 6 matching bases. Trimming pared 8 bases from V and 5 bases from J, leaving 15 bases between. The CDR3 has 13 amino acids. Per the germline V gene, CDR1 is SNHLY and CDR2 is FYNNEI. The CDR3: CASGTTGRTEAFF. CDR3 bases: TGTGCCAGCGGTACCACAGGGAGAACTGAAGCTTTCTTT.

The V and J genes are TRBV13 and TRBJ1-2; D is unclear. The CDR3 loop spans 12 amino acids. Germline V gives CDR1 PRHDT, CDR2 FYEKMQ (reference sequence). V was clipped by 4 bases and J by 8 bases, with 11 bases between them. CDR3 region: CASSSPREGYTF. Written as DNA, the CDR3 is TGTGCCAGCAGCTCACCCCGGGAAGGCTACACCTTC. Complete variable domain (other parts from reference TRBV13 and TRBJ1-2): AAGVIQSPRHLIKEKRETATLKCYPIPRHDTVYWYQQGPGQDPQFLISFYEKMQSDKGSIPDRFSAQQFSDYHSELNMSSLELGDSALYFCASSSPREGYTFGSGTRLTVV.

The J gene is TRBJ2-3, the V gene TRBV29-1; perhaps TRBD1 as D (8 bases). Germline CDR1 is SQVTM and CDR2 is ANQGSEA. CDR3 length: 18 residues. V was shortened by 3 bases and J by 5 bases, with 27 bases between the two germline ends. The CDR3 coding sequence is TGCAGCGTTGACCGCGTAAGGACAGGGAGGGGGCCAGTAGATACGCAGTATTTT. Translating it yields CSVDRVRTGRGPVDTQYF.

The chain uses TRBV9 and TRBJ2-3; 7 bases agree with TRBD2. This CDR3 contains 16 residues. The germline V gene encodes CDR1 SGDLS and CDR2 YYNGEE. V lost 3 bases, J lost 9 bases, and 16 bases stayed unmatched. The DNA for the CDR3 is TGTGCCAGCAGCGAAGCGCGGGGGACGCTGGGAGTAACGCAGTATTTT. This encodes CASSEARGTLGVTQYF.

The chain couples TRBV7-2 to TRBJ2-1; 11 positions match TRBD2. CDR1 is SGHTA and CDR2 is FQGNSA in the germline V gene. V lost 3 bases to trimming and J lost 8 bases; unmatched junction nucleotides: 3. The CDR3 loop spans 14 amino acids. This chain's CDR3 is CASSFGLAGHEQFF. In DNA form, the CDR3 reads TGTGCCAGCAGCTTCGGACTAGCGGGCCATGAGCAGTTCTTC.

The genes are TRBV28 and TRBJ1-5; 8 bases line up with TRBD1. Losses at the gene ends were 7 bases for V and 4 bases for J; bases not matched to a gene: 12. There are 16 residues in the CDR3. Germline CDR1 reads MDHEN; CDR2 reads SYDVKM. CDR3 residues: CASIWKTGDGNQPQHF. The CDR3 DNA is TGTGCCAGCATATGGAAGACAGGGGATGGAAATCAGCCCCAGCATTTT.

This chain joins TRBV27 and TRBJ2-7; perhaps TRBD2 as D (6 bases). This CDR3 contains 14 residues. V lost 1 base and J 7 bases, leaving 14 bases between the germline ends. CDR1 and CDR2 from the germline V gene are MNHEY and SMNVEV (reference sequence). The CDR3 nucleotides are TGTGCCAGCAGTTTATTTGGAGGGGCCGAGGAGCAGTACTTC. This gives the protein CASSLFGGAEEQYF.